This entry features one T cell receptor (beta chain) sequence. Germline V lookup: CDR1 MNHEY, CDR2 SVGAGI. CDR3 size: 14 residues. Trimming took off 7 bases at V and 4 bases at J, with 14 bases between the two ends. This entry belongs to a study of blood T cell repertoires in COVID-19. Study as a whole: T cells, B-cell-depleted T cells, or PBMCs provided the cDNA or gDNA that served as material.

The authors' processing: Scientists estimated how many nucleated cells there were by amplifying reference gene primers. Method: immunoSEQ multiplex PCR; TCRdb's copy keeps in-frame clones and lacks some. The DNA gave D and trimming, while V, J and clone size come from that table. The sample records almost 85,000 clones, approximately 90% being singletons. The receptor was isolated from a woman in her forties or fifties with acute COVID-19. The sequencing input was PBMCs or T cells enriched from blood (not recorded which). The chain links TRBV6-5 to TRBJ1-3; possible D gene TRBD1, 5 bases. CDR3 in amino acids: CASMLQSGGNTIYF. CDR3 nucleotides: TGTGCCAGCATGTTACAATCAGGGGGAAACACCATATATTTT.